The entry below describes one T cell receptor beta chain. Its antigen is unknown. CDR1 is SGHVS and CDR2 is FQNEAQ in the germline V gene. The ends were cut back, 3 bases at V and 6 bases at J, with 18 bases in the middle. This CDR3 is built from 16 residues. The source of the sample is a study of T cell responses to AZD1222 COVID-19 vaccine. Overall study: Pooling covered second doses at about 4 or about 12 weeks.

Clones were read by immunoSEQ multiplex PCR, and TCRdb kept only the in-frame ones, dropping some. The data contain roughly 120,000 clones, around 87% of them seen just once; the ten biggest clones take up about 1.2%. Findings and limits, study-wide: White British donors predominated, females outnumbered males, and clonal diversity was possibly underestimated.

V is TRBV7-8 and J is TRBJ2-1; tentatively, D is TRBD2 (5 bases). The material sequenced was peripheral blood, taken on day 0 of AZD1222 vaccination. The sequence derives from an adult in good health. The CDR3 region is CASSFSGITSINEQFF. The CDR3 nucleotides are TGTGCCAGCAGCTTCTCCGGGATCACTAGTATCAATGAGCAGTTCTTC.